What follows are 16 T cell receptor beta chains derived from one specimen sequenced in a study of regulatory T cells in long-lasting Graves disease. Regarding time point: newly diagnosed GD, antithyroid drugs for less than 3 months. The TCR library was prepared using RNA isolated from PBMCs. Library construction for TCR beta used iRepertoire HTBI primers and Arm-PCR of CDR3 regions. Each CDR3 protein is one row after TCRdb ran MiXCR on the multiplex PCR reads. Among hundreds of thousands of distinct CDR3 sequences, roughly 16% were seen once, and the ten largest hold roughly 25%. The same sample was also used in a study of T cells in Graves' hyperthyroidism and ophthalmopathy.

Here the sequenced sample was peripheral blood mononuclear cells (PBMCs), taken at new diagnosis, from a patient treated with antithyroid drugs. These receptors came from a woman aged 35 to 60 with Graves disease.

The CDR3 region has the DNA TGTGCCAGCAGCTTTGCCGGGGCTGACTACACCTTC. Translation gives CASSFAGADYTF. V is TRBV7-9 and J is TRBJ1-2, with D possibly matching TRBD1 (5 bases). The V and J ends lost 3 bases and 10 bases respectively, with 12 bases between them. Germline values: CDR1 SEHNR, CDR2 FQNEAQ (reference sequence). CDR3 length equals 12 residues.

In its sample, this clonotype was seen a few times. The chain combines TRBV19 with TRBJ1-1, with TRBD1 matching over 8 bases. The germline gives CDR1 LNHDA, CDR2 SQIVND (reference sequence). This CDR3 contains 13 residues. V lost 10 bases, J lost 4 bases, and 8 bases stayed unmatched. CDR3 in amino acids: CATKDRVGTEAFF. CDR3 sequence (DNA): TGTGCCACCAAGGACAGGGTTGGCACTGAAGCTTTCTTT.

On this clonotype: This could be a read error, since a much larger clone is one nucleotide away. The V call is TRBV12-3 or TRBV12-4, the J call TRBJ1-1, with D possibly matching TRBD1 (5 bases). With 6 bases removed from V and 4 bases from J, the gap between germline ends came to 15 bases. CDR3 length: 14 residues. CDR3 DNA sequence: TGTGCCAGCAGGGGGGAAGCGGGAGGCACTGAAGCTTTCTTT. Residues: CASRGEAGGTEAFF.

At least ten counts were recorded for this clonotype. The chain joins TRBV3-1 to TRBJ1-1; a possible D gene is TRBD1 (5 bases). The CDR3 consists of 14 residues. Between the trimmed V and J ends, which lost 4 bases and 7 bases, there was a span of 16 bases. CDR1 is LGHDT, CDR2 YNNKEL, per germline (reference sequence). The CDR3 bases are TGTGCCAGCAGCCCCAGAAGCGCAGGGATTGAAGCTTTCTTT. It translates to CASSPRSAGIEAFF.

This clonotype was seen only a few times. This sequence joins TRBV5-4 and TRBJ2-6; possible D gene TRBD1, 5 bases. Germline CDR1 SGHNT, CDR2 YYREEE (reference sequence). The CDR3 is 16 amino acids. V was trimmed by 2 bases and J by 7 bases, leaving 16 bases between them. The CDR3 is CASSFPAQGEANVLTF. CDR3 bases: TGTGCCAGCAGCTTCCCCGCCCAGGGTGAAGCCAACGTCCTGACTTTC.

This chain connects TRBV7-9 to TRBJ2-3; possible D gene TRBD2, 6 bases. The CDR3 covers 15 residues. Per germline, CDR1 SEHNR and CDR2 FQNEAQ (reference sequence). Trimming removed 5 bases from V and 7 bases from J, with 19 bases in between. Here the CDR3 reads CASSPQASGGYTQYF. As DNA, the CDR3 is TGTGCCAGCAGCCCTCAGGCTTCAGGAGGGTATACGCAGTATTTT.

This clonotype appeared many times. The chain employs TRBV15 and TRBJ2-3; perhaps TRBD2 as D (5 bases). The CDR3 is 13 amino acids. The ends were cut back, 4 bases at V and 1 base at J, with 6 bases in the middle. Per germline, CDR1 LNHNV and CDR2 YYDKDF (reference sequence). In DNA form, the CDR3 reads TGTGCCACCAGCATCGGGGGCACAGATACGCAGTATTTT. The encoded protein is CATSIGGTDTQYF.

This clonotype has just a few counts. The chain couples TRBV7-8 to TRBJ2-3; 9 bases align to TRBD1. Germline CDR1 is SGHVS and CDR2 is FQNEAQ. Unmatched junction bases numbered 9, after V lost 5 bases and J lost 3 bases. This CDR3 has 16 amino acids. The chain's CDR3 is CASSPRTGVFTDTQYF. The CDR3 DNA follows: TGTGCCAGCAGCCCACGGACAGGGGTTTTTACAGATACGCAGTATTTT.

This clonotype was detected only a few times. This chain joins TRBV20-1 and TRBJ2-1, with TRBD2 matching 8 bases. The CDR3 length is 13 residues. Germline CDR1 reads DFQATT; CDR2 reads SNEGSKA (reference sequence). The CDR3 nucleotides are TGCAGCTCCTTAGCGGGGCCCTACAATGAGCAGTTCTTC. Residues: CSSLAGPYNEQFF.

The rearrangement uses TRBV4-1 and TRBJ1-1, with D unresolved. Between the trimmed V and J ends, which lost 2 bases and 0 bases, there was a span of 10 bases. Germline V lookup: CDR1 MGHRA, CDR2 YSYEKL. The CDR3 runs 15 residues. DNA for the CDR3: TGCGCCAGCAGCCAACTATCCCAGGTGAACACTGAAGCTTTCTTT. Protein product: CASSQLSQVNTEAFF.

Worth noting for this clonotype: A much larger clone sits a single nucleotide away, making a read error possible. This chain connects TRBV3-1 to TRBJ1-1, with D possibly TRBD1 on 5 matching bases. CDR1 is LGHDT, CDR2 YNNKEL, per germline (reference sequence). CDR3 length: 14 residues. The CDR3 nucleotides read TGTGCCAGCAACCAAGTTGGGGCGCGAACTGAAGCTTTCTTT. Residues: CASNQVGARTEAFF.

On this clonotype itself: A far more abundant clone sits one base away, making this likely a read error. This chain joins TRBV2 and TRBJ2-1, with D possibly matching TRBD2 (6 bases). The end of the DNA fits TRBJ2-3 better, so the J call may be wrong. CDR1 is SNHLY, CDR2 FYNNEI, per germline. The CDR3 spans 13 residues. The CDR3 here is CAGSEPSAVTQYF. The CDR3 nucleotides read TGTGCCGGCAGTGAGCCTAGCGCCGTTACGCAGTATTTT.

This chain uses TRBV20-1 with TRBJ2-2; 11 bases fit TRBD2. Germline V lookup: CDR1 DFQATT, CDR2 SNEGSKA (reference sequence). The length of the CDR3 is 16 residues. The trim removed 5 bases at V and 7 bases at J, leaving 12 bases unmatched. The CDR3 nucleotides read TGCAGTGCTGTTAATAGCGGGGGGGGACGCTTCGGGGAGCTGTTTTTT. Protein sequence: CSAVNSGGGRFGELFF.

V and J are TRBV12-3 or TRBV12-4 and TRBJ2-6, with 8 bases identical to TRBD1. V shed 1 base, J shed 4 bases, and the junction held 12 bases outside the gene matches. The CDR3 has 19 residues. CDR3 in DNA: TGTGCCAGCAGTTTAGAGGCAGGGGGCTCTCGAGCGGGGGCCAACGTCCTGACTTTC. Protein sequence: CASSLEAGGSRAGANVLTF.

The chain has TRBV29-1 and TRBJ2-3; no clear D. Trimming took off 3 bases at V and 6 bases at J, with 10 bases between the two ends. The CDR3 is made up of 12 amino acids. From germline, CDR1 is SQVTM and CDR2 ANQGSEA. The CDR3 loop is CSVERTGDTQYF. CDR3 nucleotide sequence: TGCAGCGTTGAGAGGACCGGGGATACGCAGTATTTT.

This clonotype has a count of ten or more. J is TRBJ2-2 and V is TRBV2, with 10 bases identical to TRBD1. V gave up 11 bases and J gave up 2 bases; unmatched junction bases: 8. The CDR3 has 15 residues. The germline gives CDR1 SNHLY, CDR2 FYNNEI. CDR3 sequence reads: CASGQGLLNTGELFF. In nucleotides, the CDR3 is TGTGCCTCGGGACAGGGGCTACTTAACACCGGGGAGCTGTTTTTT.